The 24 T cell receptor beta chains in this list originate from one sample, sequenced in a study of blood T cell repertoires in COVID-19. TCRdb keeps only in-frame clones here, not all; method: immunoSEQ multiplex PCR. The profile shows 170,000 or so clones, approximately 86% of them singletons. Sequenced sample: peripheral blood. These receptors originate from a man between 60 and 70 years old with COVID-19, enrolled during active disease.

In DNA form, the CDR3 reads TGTGCCAGCAGCGAAGACCCAGGCTGGGGCACGGGAGGAAATGAGCAGTTCTTC. It yields the protein CASSEDPGWGTGGNEQFF. The chain is built from TRBV21-1 and TRBJ2-1; TRBD2 is the table's D call and was not checked against the DNA. TRBV21-1 corresponds to a pseudogene. This CDR3 contains 18 residues.

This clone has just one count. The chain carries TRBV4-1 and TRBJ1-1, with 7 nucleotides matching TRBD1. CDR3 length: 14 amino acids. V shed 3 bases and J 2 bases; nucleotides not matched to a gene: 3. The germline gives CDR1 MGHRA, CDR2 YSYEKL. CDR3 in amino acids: CASSQRQGNTEAFF. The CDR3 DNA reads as TGCGCCAGCAGCCAGAGACAGGGAAACACTGAAGCTTTCTTT.

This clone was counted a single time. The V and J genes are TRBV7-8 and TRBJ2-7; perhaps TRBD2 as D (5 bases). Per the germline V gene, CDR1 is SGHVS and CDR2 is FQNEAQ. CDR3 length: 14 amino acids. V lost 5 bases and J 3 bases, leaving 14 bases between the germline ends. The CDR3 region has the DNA TGTGCCAGCAGCCCGGACCGGGCGGGCTACGAGCAGTACTTC. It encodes CASSPDRAGYEQYF.

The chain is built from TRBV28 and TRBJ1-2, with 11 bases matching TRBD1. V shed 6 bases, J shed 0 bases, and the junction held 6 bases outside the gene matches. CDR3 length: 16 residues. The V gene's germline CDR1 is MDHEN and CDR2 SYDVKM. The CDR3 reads CASSRGQGDPNYGYTF. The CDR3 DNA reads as TGTGCCAGCAGCCGGGGACAGGGGGACCCTAACTATGGCTACACCTTC.

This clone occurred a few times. For the CDR3, the DNA is TGTGCCAGCAGCTTAGATGCAGGGCTGTTGGTCTATGGCTACACCTTC. Translating gives CASSLDAGLLVYGYTF. V and J are TRBV7-2 and TRBJ1-2, with D perhaps matching TRBD1 (5 bases). Germline V gene lookup returns CDR1 SGHTA and CDR2 FQGNSA. The CDR3 loop spans 16 amino acids. Trimming took off 1 base at V and 4 bases at J, with 16 bases between the two ends.

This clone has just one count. The CDR3 loop reads CASSRPGGNTEAFF. The CDR3 DNA follows: TGCGCCAGCAGCCGCCCCGGGGGGAACACTGAAGCTTTCTTT. This chain uses TRBV4-3 with TRBJ1-1; tentatively, D is TRBD1 (5 bases). CDR3 length: 14 residues. The germline V gene encodes CDR1 LGHNA and CDR2 YSLEER. V dropped 4 bases and J dropped 1 base, with 10 bases sitting between them.

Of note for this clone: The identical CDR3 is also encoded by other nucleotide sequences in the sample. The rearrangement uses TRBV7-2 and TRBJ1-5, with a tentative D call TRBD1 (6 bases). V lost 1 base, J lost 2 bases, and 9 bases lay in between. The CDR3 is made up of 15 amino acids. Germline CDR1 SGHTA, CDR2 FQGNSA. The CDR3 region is CASSLGSGGNQPQHF. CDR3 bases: TGTGCCAGCAGCTTAGGTTCAGGGGGCAATCAGCCCCAGCATTTT.

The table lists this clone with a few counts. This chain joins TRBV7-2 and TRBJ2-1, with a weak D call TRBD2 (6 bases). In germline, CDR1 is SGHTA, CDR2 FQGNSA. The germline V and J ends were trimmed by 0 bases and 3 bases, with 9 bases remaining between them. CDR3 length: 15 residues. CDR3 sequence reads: CASSLAWGDYNEQFF. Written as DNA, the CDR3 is TGTGCCAGCAGCTTAGCGTGGGGGGACTACAATGAGCAGTTCTTC.

CDR3 sequence: CASNSRFSEAFF. CDR3 in DNA: TGTGCCAGTAACTCGCGTTTCTCTGAAGCTTTCTTT. The chain links TRBV19 to TRBJ1-1; D not resolved. Deletions cut 7 bases from V and 6 bases from J, with 12 bases between. Germline CDR1 and CDR2: LNHDA and SQIVND (reference sequence). CDR3 size: 12 residues.

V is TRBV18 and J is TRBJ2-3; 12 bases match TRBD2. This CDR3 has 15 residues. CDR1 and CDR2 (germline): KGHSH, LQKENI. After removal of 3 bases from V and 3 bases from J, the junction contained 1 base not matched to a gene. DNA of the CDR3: TGTGCCAGCTCACCTACTAGCGGGGGGACAGATACGCAGTATTTT. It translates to CASSPTSGGTDTQYF.

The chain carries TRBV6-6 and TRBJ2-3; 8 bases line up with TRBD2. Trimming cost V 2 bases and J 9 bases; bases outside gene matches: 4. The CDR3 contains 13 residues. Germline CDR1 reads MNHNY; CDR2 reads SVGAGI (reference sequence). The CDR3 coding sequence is TGTGCCAGCAGTTACGGCCAGCGGGGGACGCAGTATTTT. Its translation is CASSYGQRGTQYF.

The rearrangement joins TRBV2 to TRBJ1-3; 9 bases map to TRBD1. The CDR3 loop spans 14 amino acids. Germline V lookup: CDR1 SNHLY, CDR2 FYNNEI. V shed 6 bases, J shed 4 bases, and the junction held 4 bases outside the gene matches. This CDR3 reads CASSPTGGGNTIYF. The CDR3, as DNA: TGTGCCAGCAGCCCGACAGGGGGAGGAAACACCATATATTTT.

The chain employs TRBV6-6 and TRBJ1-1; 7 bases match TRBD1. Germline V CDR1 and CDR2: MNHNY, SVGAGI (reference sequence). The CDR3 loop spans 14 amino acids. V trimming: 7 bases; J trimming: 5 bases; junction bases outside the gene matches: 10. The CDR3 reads CASTPDRVETEAFF. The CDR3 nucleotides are TGTGCCAGCACTCCCGACAGGGTGGAGACTGAAGCTTTCTTT.

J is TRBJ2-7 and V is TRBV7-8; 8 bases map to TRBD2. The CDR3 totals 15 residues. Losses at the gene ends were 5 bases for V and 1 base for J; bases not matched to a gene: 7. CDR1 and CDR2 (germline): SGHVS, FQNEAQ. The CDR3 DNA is TGTGCCAGCAGCATACAGGGCGGGGGGTCCTACGAGCAGTACTTC. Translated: CASSIQGGGSYEQYF. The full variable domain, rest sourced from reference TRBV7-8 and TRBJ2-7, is GAGVSQSPRYKVAKRGQDVALRCDPISGHVSLFWYQQALGQGPEFLTYFQNEAQLDKSGLPSDRFFAERPEGSVSTLKIQRTQQEDSAVYLCASSIQGGGSYEQYFGPGTRLTVT.

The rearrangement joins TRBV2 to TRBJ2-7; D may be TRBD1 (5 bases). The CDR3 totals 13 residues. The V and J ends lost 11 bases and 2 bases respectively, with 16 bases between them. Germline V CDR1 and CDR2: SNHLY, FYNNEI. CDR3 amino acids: CAGEASRAYEQYF. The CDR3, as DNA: TGTGCCGGCGAGGCAAGCAGGGCCTACGAGCAGTACTTC.

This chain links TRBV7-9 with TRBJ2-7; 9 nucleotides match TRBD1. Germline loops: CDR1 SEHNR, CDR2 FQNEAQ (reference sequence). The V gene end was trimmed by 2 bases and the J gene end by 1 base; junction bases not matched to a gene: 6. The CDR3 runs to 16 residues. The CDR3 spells CASSLRSGTGSYEQYF. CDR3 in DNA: TGTGCCAGCAGCTTAAGATCTGGGACAGGGTCCTACGAGCAGTACTTC.

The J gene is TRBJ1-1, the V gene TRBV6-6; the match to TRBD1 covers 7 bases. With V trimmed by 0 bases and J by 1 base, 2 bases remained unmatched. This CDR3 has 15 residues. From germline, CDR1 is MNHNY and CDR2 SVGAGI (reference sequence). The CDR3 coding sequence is TGTGCCAGCAGTTACTCCGGGACAGCGAACACTGAAGCTTTCTTT. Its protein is CASSYSGTANTEAFF.

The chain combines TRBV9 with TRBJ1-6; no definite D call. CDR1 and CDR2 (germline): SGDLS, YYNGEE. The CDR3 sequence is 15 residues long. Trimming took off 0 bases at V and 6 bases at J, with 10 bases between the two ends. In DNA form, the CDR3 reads TGTGCCAGCAGCGTAGGGCAGATTTCTAATTCACCCCTCCACTTT. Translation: CASSVGQISNSPLHF.

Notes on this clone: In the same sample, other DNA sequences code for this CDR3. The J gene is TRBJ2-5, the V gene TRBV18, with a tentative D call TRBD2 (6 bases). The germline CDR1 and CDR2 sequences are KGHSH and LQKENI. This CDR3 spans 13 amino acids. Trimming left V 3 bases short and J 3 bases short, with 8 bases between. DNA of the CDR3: TGTGCCAGCTCACCCCGGAGGGAAGAGACCCAGTACTTC. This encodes CASSPRREETQYF.

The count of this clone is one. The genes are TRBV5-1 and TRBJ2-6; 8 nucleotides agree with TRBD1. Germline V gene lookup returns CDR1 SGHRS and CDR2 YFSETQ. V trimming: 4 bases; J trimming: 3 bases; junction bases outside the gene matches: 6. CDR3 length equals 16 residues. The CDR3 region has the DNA TGCGCCAGCAGCAGGACAGGGTCAGGTGGGGCCAACGTCCTGACTTTC. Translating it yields CASSRTGSGGANVLTF.

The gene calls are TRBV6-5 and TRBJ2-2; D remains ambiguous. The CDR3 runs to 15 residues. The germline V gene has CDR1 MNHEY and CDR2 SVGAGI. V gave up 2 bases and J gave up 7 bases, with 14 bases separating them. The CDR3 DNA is TGTGCCAGCAGTTACGAGCAGGCGCCATTCGGGGAGCTGTTTTTT. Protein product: CASSYEQAPFGELFF.

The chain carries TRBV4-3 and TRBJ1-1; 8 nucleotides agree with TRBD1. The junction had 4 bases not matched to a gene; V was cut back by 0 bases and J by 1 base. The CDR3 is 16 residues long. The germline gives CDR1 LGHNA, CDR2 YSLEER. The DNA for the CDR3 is TGCGCCAGCAGCCAAGAGGCAGGGGGCGCGAACACTGAAGCTTTCTTT. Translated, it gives CASSQEAGGANTEAFF.

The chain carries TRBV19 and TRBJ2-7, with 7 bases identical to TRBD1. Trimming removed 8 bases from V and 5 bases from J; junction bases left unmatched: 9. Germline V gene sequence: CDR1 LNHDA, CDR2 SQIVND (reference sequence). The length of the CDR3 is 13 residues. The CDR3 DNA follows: TGTGCCAGTTCGGACAGGCCTGGGGACGAGCAGTACTTC. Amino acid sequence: CASSDRPGDEQYF.

In DNA form, the CDR3 reads TGTGCCAGCAGTTTAGGGGGGACAGGGGGCGCGGAAAAACTGTTTTTT. Amino acids: CASSLGGTGGAEKLFF. The chain has TRBV28 and TRBJ1-4, with TRBD1 matching 12 bases. J was trimmed by 8 bases and V by 2 bases; bases with no gene match: 6. The CDR3 has 16 residues. Germline V lookup: CDR1 MDHEN, CDR2 SYDVKM.